The T cell receptor (beta chain) described here comes from a study of T-cell memory formation after mild COVID-19. Study-level information: There were largely donor-specific TCR clusters. Study-level findings and limits: In pre-infection memory, a portion of responding clones appeared, which suggested that cross-reactive memory joined.

In this sample, this clonotype turned up a few times. Its antigen is still unknown. V dropped 3 bases and J dropped 2 bases, with 9 bases sitting between them. The germline gives CDR1 DFQATT, CDR2 SNEGSKA (reference sequence). The CDR3 extends over 13 amino acids. TCRdb processed the 5' RACE reads anew with MiXCR; each CDR3 protein has one entry. The profile shows 550,000 to 600,000 distinct CDR3 sequences, around 15% of them singletons. The J gene is TRBJ2-3, the V gene TRBV20-1, with D possibly matching TRBD2 (6 bases). Sequences were obtained from PBMCs or a T cell subset sorted from them (not recorded which). The sequence was obtained from an adult woman who had mild COVID-19 (a few samples of this study predate the infection). Cell type and time point are not known. The CDR3: CSARGGNTDTQYF. The CDR3 DNA follows: TGCAGTGCTAGGGGCGGGAACACAGATACGCAGTATTTT.